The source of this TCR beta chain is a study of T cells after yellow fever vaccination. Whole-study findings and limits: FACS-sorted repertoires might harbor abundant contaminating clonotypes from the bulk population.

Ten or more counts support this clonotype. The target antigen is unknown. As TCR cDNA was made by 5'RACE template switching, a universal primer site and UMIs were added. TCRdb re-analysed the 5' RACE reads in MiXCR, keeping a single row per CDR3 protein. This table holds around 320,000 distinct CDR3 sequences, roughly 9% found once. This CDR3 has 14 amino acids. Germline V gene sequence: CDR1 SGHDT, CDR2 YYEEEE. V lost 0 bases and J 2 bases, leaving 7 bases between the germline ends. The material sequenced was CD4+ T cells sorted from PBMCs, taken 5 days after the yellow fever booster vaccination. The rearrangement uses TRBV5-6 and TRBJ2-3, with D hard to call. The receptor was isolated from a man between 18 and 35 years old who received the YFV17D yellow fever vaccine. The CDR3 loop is CASSLGPYTDTQYF. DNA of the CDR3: TGTGCCAGCAGCTTGGGCCCGTACACAGATACGCAGTATTTT.